Listed below are T cell receptor beta chains from one sample, sequenced in a study of CD8 T cells in ankylosing spondylitis. TCRdb re-analysed the 5' RACE reads in MiXCR, keeping a single row per CDR3 protein. This sample has around 250,000 distinct CDR3 sequences; approximately 30% occur once, and the top ten carry around 4%. The specimen sequenced was blood, either unsorted or a sorted T cell fraction (not recorded which). The receptors originated from a male donor with ankylosing spondylitis or in good health (not recorded which). Both conserved end residues are part of each CDR3. D genes are given only for firm matches. The size field is filled for only some rows; it gives once, few, many or a size class.

D gene	V gene	CDR3 length	clone size	J gene	CDR3 DNA	CDR3 protein
NA	TRBV6-1	11	few	TRBJ2-3	TGTGCCAGCCGTTTCACAGATACGCAGTATTTT	CASRFTDTQYF
NA	TRBV20-1	11	NA	TRBJ1-2	TGCAGTGCTGGGGACACAGGGTCAGTCTCCTTC	CSAGDTGSVSF
NA	TRBV7-9	16	NA	TRBJ1-1	TGTGCCAGCAGCTACGGGCGGGTCCCCTCTGACACTGAAGCTTTCTTT	CASSYGRVPSDTEAFF
NA	TRBV12-3/TRBV12-4	16	NA	TRBJ1-2	TGTGCCAGCAGCCCAAGTAGGGGGGCTCTAAAGGGTGGCTACACCTTC	CASSPSRGALKGGYTF
NA	TRBV20-1	13	few	TRBJ2-3	TGCAGTGCTAGCGTGGCCGGCGCGACGCGGCAGTATTTT	CSASVAGATRQYF
NA	TRBV29-1	16	NA	TRBJ1-1	TGCAGCCCCGGCCCTATCGGAGGGAAGGGGTACACTGAAGCTTTCTTT	CSPGPIGGKGYTEAFF
TRBD2	TRBV12-3/TRBV12-4	15	NA	TRBJ2-7	TGTGCCAGCAGCCACAGACTAGCGGGGAAGTACGAGCAGTACTTC	CASSHRLAGKYEQYF
TRBD1	TRBV28	13	NA	TRBJ2-7	TGTGCCAGCAGTTTAAACAGGGGCGACGAGCAGTACTTC	CASSLNRGDEQYF
NA	TRBV12-3/TRBV12-4	15	few	TRBJ2-1	TGTGCCAGCAGCCCCCGGGCAGCCCAGTACAATGAGCAGTTCTTC	CASSPRAAQYNEQFF
NA	TRBV29-1	15	few	TRBJ2-6	TGCAGCGCGGGGGGACAGGACTCTGGGGCCAACGTCCTGACTTTC	CSAGGQDSGANVLTF
NA	TRBV5-1	14	many	TRBJ2-7	TGTGCCAGCAGCTTGTCCACCGGCCCCTACGAGCAGTACTTC	CASSLSTGPYEQYF
TRBD1	TRBV25-1	14	few	TRBJ2-7	TGTGCCAGCAGTGAAGTCACAGGGGGCTACGAGCAGTACTTC	CASSEVTGGYEQYF
TRBD2	TRBV15	16	NA	TRBJ2-5	TGTGCCACCAGCAGACCAAACGCGGGGGGAGGTGAGACCCAGTACTTC	CATSRPNAGGGETQYF
TRBD1	TRBV3-1	18	few	TRBJ2-5	TGTGCCAGCGCATCGGTTTGGTTCGGGGACAGGGCTCAAGAGACCCAGTACTTC	CASASVWFGDRAQETQYF
TRBD1	TRBV2	15	NA	TRBJ2-2	TGTGCCAGCCCCGGGGACAGGGTCGCCACCGGGGAGCTGTTTTTT	CASPGDRVATGELFF
NA	TRBV25-1	14	NA	TRBJ1-2	TGTGCCAGCCGAGGGACACCAGGCCCATATGGCTACACCTTC	CASRGTPGPYGYTF
NA	TRBV25-1	11	NA	TRBJ2-1	TGTGCCAGCAGTGAGTATGGGGAGCAGTTCTTC	CASSEYGEQFF
TRBD2	TRBV6-2/TRBV6-3	16	NA	TRBJ2-5	TGTGCCAGCAGTTACCGGCTAGCGGGGGGCACGGAGACCCAGTACTTC	CASSYRLAGGTETQYF
NA	TRBV7-9	14	NA	TRBJ1-2	TGTGCCAGCAGCTTATCGGGGGGGGACTATGGCTACACCTTC	CASSLSGGDYGYTF
TRBD2	TRBV9	15	few	TRBJ2-3	TGTGCCAGCAGCGTTAGCGGGGGGGCCACAGATACGCAGTATTTT	CASSVSGGATDTQYF
TRBD1	TRBV12-3/TRBV12-4	13	NA	TRBJ1-4	TGTGCCAGCAGGACAGGGGTTAATGAAAAACTGTTTTTT	CASRTGVNEKLFF
TRBD1	TRBV7-9	15	few	TRBJ2-7	TGTGCCAGCAGCTTAGTCGTCGGGACAGTCTACGAGCAGTACTTC	CASSLVVGTVYEQYF
NA	TRBV20-1	11	NA	TRBJ2-5	TGCAGTGCTAGATCCCCAGAGACCCAGTACTTC	CSARSPETQYF
NA	TRBV28	14	few	TRBJ2-3	TGTGCCAGCAGCTCCACCCTTAAGTCAGATACGCAGTATTTT	CASSSTLKSDTQYF
TRBD2	TRBV12-3/TRBV12-4	17	NA	TRBJ2-3	TGTGCCAGCAGTCCCCTAGCGGGGGGGCGAGGGACAGATACGCAGTATTTT	CASSPLAGGRGTDTQYF
TRBD2	TRBV5-6	15	few	TRBJ2-1	TGTGCCAGCAGCTTACCGGGACTACATGCGGATGAGCAGTTCTTC	CASSLPGLHADEQFF
NA	TRBV20-1	15	NA	TRBJ1-5	TGCAGTGCTACCTCGGGGACGGTAGGCAATCAGCCCCAGCATTTT	CSATSGTVGNQPQHF
NA	TRBV29-1	12	NA	TRBJ2-7	TGCAGCGTTGAAGGTCTCCGCTACGAGCAGTACTTC	CSVEGLRYEQYF
TRBD2	TRBV20-1	15	NA	TRBJ2-3	TGCAGTGCTCCTATAGCGGGGGGGAGCACAGATACGCAGTATTTT	CSAPIAGGSTDTQYF
NA	TRBV20-1	13	NA	TRBJ1-3	TGCAGTGCAGCCCCCGTCTCTGGAAACACCATATATTTT	CSAAPVSGNTIYF
NA	TRBV20-1	14	NA	TRBJ2-7	TGCAGTGCCTGCACGGGCCCCGTGGGTTACGAGCAGTACTTC	CSACTGPVGYEQYF
NA	TRBV20-1	13	many	TRBJ2-7	TGCAGTGCTAGAGACAGGGTCTCCTACGAGCAGTACTTC	CSARDRVSYEQYF
NA	TRBV6-6	11	NA	TRBJ2-7	TGTGCCAGCAGTCGTAATTACGAGCAGTACTTC	CASSRNYEQYF
TRBD2	TRBV4-2	13	few	TRBJ2-5	TGTGCCAGCAGCGGACTAGCCCAAGAGACCCAGTACTTC	CASSGLAQETQYF
NA	TRBV6-5	12	many	TRBJ2-5	TGTGCCAGCAGTTATGGGGGAGAGACCCAGTACTTC	CASSYGGETQYF
NA	TRBV6-5	16	few	TRBJ2-7	TGTGCCAGCAGTTACTCACCTTTGGAGGGTTACATCGAGCAGTACTTC	CASSYSPLEGYIEQYF
TRBD1	TRBV5-6	14	NA	TRBJ2-7	TGTGCCAGCAGCGTCGACAGGGCAACCTACGAGCAGTACTTC	CASSVDRATYEQYF
TRBD2	TRBV12-3/TRBV12-4	15	few	TRBJ2-7	TGTGCCAGCAGTTTAACGCGGGGGAGCTCCTACGAGCAGTACTTC	CASSLTRGSSYEQYF
NA	TRBV7-2	14	NA	TRBJ2-3	TGTGCCAGCATGCCCGGCGGGGCCACAGATACGCAGTATTTT	CASMPGGATDTQYF
NA	TRBV7-2	14	few	TRBJ2-7	TGTGCCAGCAGCTTTTCCGGGACATCATACGAGCAGTACTTC	CASSFSGTSYEQYF
TRBD1	TRBV5-1	15	few	TRBJ2-3	TGCGCCAGCAGCCAGGACAGGAGAGAGACAGATACGCAGTATTTT	CASSQDRRETDTQYF
TRBD2	TRBV5-1	19	NA	TRBJ2-3	TGCGCCAGCAGCTTGGCCGGACTAGGCCTAGCGGGGATCACAGATACGCAGTATTTT	CASSLAGLGLAGITDTQYF
TRBD1	TRBV10-3	13	NA	TRBJ2-5	TGTGCCATCGCCGGGGACAGTCAAGAGACCCAGTACTTC	CAIAGDSQETQYF
TRBD1	TRBV9	15	NA	TRBJ2-1	TGTGCCAGCAGCGTTCGCGGGACAGGGGGCGGCGAGCAGTTCTTC	CASSVRGTGGGEQFF
NA	TRBV5-1	13	NA	TRBJ2-2	TGCGCCAGCAGGGGTATTGGCACCGGGGAGCTGTTTTTT	CASRGIGTGELFF
NA	TRBV20-1	11	NA	TRBJ2-7	TGCAGTGCTAGAGGAGGCCCCGAGCAGTACTTC	CSARGGPEQYF
NA	TRBV6-5	15	NA	TRBJ2-3	TGTGCCAGCAGTTACTCGGCCGGGGGCACAGATACGCAGTATTTT	CASSYSAGGTDTQYF
NA	TRBV28	15	NA	TRBJ1-6	TGTGCCAGCAGTAAGCTTAGGACGGACAATTCACCCCTCCACTTT	CASSKLRTDNSPLHF
NA	TRBV20-1	10	NA	TRBJ2-3	TGCAGTGCTAAGACAGATACGCAGTATTTT	CSAKTDTQYF
NA	TRBV7-2	16	few	TRBJ2-5	TGTGCCAGCAGCCCATACATAGGACATAACCAAGAGACCCAGTACTTC	CASSPYIGHNQETQYF
TRBD2	TRBV20-1	13	few	TRBJ2-7	TGCAGTGCTATCGACTCGGGACTAGCGGGGCAGTACTTC	CSAIDSGLAGQYF
TRBD2	TRBV20-1	15	NA	TRBJ2-3	TGCAGTGCTAGAGTGTTAGCGGGGATTACAGATACGCAGTATTTT	CSARVLAGITDTQYF
NA	TRBV12-3/TRBV12-4	13	few	TRBJ1-6	TGTGCCAGCACCGCTGTGATGGATTCACCCCTCCACTTT	CASTAVMDSPLHF
TRBD2	TRBV9	16	NA	TRBJ2-3	TGTGCCAGCAGCGCTAGTAGCGGGGGGCCCACAGATACGCAGTATTTT	CASSASSGGPTDTQYF
TRBD1	TRBV12-3/TRBV12-4	14	NA	TRBJ1-1	TGTGCCAGCAGTCAGCAGGGGGTGGCCACTGAAGCTTTCTTT	CASSQQGVATEAFF
TRBD1	TRBV20-1	16	many	TRBJ2-1	TGCAGTGCTAGTCGTGGGGGGGACAGGGGGCGCAATGAGCAGTTCTTC	CSASRGGDRGRNEQFF
NA	TRBV7-9	15	few	TRBJ2-7	TGTGCCAGCAGTCCGGGTGGCGGAAGCTCCTACGAGCAGTACTTC	CASSPGGGSSYEQYF
NA	TRBV27	14	NA	TRBJ1-2	TGTGCCAGCAGTCCCGCGGGGGGGTGGTATGGCTACACCTTC	CASSPAGGWYGYTF
NA	TRBV24-1	14	few	TRBJ1-5	TGTGCCACCAGTGACACCTATGGCAATCAGCCCCAGCATTTT	CATSDTYGNQPQHF